What follows are 27 T cell receptor beta chains derived from one specimen sequenced in a study of blood T cell repertoires in COVID-19. Produced via immunoSEQ multiplex PCR; TCRdb's table is partial and in-frame only. This sample yields over 150,000 clones, of which about nine tenths are seen a single time; approximately 2.2% belongs to the top ten. The sequenced sample consisted of PBMCs or T cells enriched from blood (not recorded which). These receptors came from a woman younger than 45 who had recovered from COVID-19.

This clone was counted a single time. Other DNA sequences from this sample encode an identical CDR3 as well. The V and J genes are TRBV9 and TRBJ2-5; TRBD1 is a possible D gene (6 bases). Trimming left V 0 bases short and J 1 base short, with 7 bases between. The CDR3 covers 14 residues. Looked up from germline, CDR1 is SGDLS and CDR2 is YYNGEE. Written as DNA, the CDR3 is TGTGCCAGCAGCGTAGGAGGGGGCCAAGAGACCCAGTACTTC. This codes for CASSVGGGQETQYF. The full variable domain, in which reference TRBV9 and TRBJ2-5 provide the parts outside the CDR3, is DSGVTQTPKHLITATGQRVTLRCSPRSGDLSVYWYQQSLDQGLQFLIQYYNGEERAKGNILERFSAQQFPDLHSELNLSSLELGDSALYFCASSVGGGQETQYFGPGTRLLVL.

V and J are TRBV9 and TRBJ2-1; D is undetermined. Germline values: CDR1 SGDLS, CDR2 YYNGEE. The CDR3 is 15 residues long. The V and J ends lost 3 bases and 5 bases respectively, with 15 bases between them. The CDR3 nucleotides are TGTGCCAGCAGCGCATCAGGTATCTCGCACAATGAGCAGTTCTTC. Translated, it gives CASSASGISHNEQFF.

This rearrangement joins TRBV19 to TRBJ2-3, with 10 bases aligning to TRBD1. The ends lost 7 bases at V and 4 bases at J; junction bases unmatched: 8. This CDR3 is 15 amino acids long. Germline V gene data show CDR1 as LNHDA and CDR2 as SQIVND (reference sequence). In DNA form, the CDR3 reads TGTGCCAGTACCATGGGACAGGGGTTTCCAGATACGCAGTATTTT. As protein: CASTMGQGFPDTQYF. The whole variable domain, remainder taken from reference TRBV19 and TRBJ2-3, is DGGITQSPKYLFRKEGQNVTLSCEQNLNHDAMYWYRQDPGQGLRLIYYSQIVNDFQKGDIAEGYSVSREKKESFPLTVTSAQKNPTAFYLCASTMGQGFPDTQYFGPGTRLTVL.

The rearrangement uses TRBV7-2 and TRBJ1-1, with a weak D call TRBD1 (5 bases). This CDR3 has 15 amino acids. Germline CDR1 SGHTA, CDR2 FQGNSA. Trimming removed 2 bases from V and 4 bases from J, with 14 bases in between. CDR3 bases: TGTGCCAGCAGCTTAACCCAGGGAGGGCCCACTGAAGCTTTCTTT. Residues: CASSLTQGGPTEAFF. Using reference TRBV7-2 and TRBJ1-1 for the parts outside the CDR3, the full variable domain is GAGVSQSPSNKVTEKGKDVELRCDPISGHTALYWYRQSLGQGLEFLIYFQGNSAPDKSGLPSDRFSAERTGGSVSTLTIQRTQQEDSAVYLCASSLTQGGPTEAFFGQGTRLTVV.

This clone was detected only once. The gene calls are TRBV9 and TRBJ2-3; tentative D call: TRBD2 (7 bases). Trimming cost V 3 bases and J 5 bases, with 10 bases left between them. Per the germline V gene, CDR1 is SGDLS and CDR2 is YYNGEE. The CDR3 is made up of 13 amino acids. For the CDR3, the DNA is TGTGCCAGCAGCGAGGGAGGGGGAGATACGCAGTATTTT. Translating gives CASSEGGGDTQYF.

This clone was counted once. V is TRBV6-6 and J is TRBJ2-7, with D possibly being TRBD2 (6 bases). Germline values: CDR1 MNHNY, CDR2 SVGAGI (reference sequence). V was shortened by 5 bases and J by 5 bases, with 10 bases between the two germline ends. This CDR3 has 12 residues. CDR3 sequence reads: CASSRGEDEQYF. In nucleotides, the CDR3 is TGTGCCAGCAGTAGAGGGGAGGACGAGCAGTACTTC.

The sample holds a few counts of this clone. V and J are TRBV3-1 (or the pseudogene TRBV3-2) and TRBJ1-4, with 8 bases identical to TRBD1. V lost 4 bases to trimming and J lost 3 bases; unmatched junction nucleotides: 4. The CDR3 spans 15 residues. Germline CDR1 and CDR2: LGHDT and YNNKEL (reference sequence). In nucleotides, the CDR3 is TGTGCCAGCAGCCCTAACAGGGGGGCTAATGAAAAACTGTTTTTT. It yields the protein CASSPNRGANEKLFF.

This clone was detected only once. The V gene is TRBV6-5, the J gene TRBJ1-2; no firm D call. CDR1 is MNHEY, CDR2 SVGAGI, per germline. The CDR3 consists of 14 residues. Trimming left V 5 bases short and J 0 bases short, with 10 bases between. CDR3 loop: CASSISTPNYGYTF. The CDR3 coding sequence is TGTGCCAGCAGTATCTCAACACCTAACTATGGCTACACCTTC.

The chain is built from TRBV5-1 and TRBJ1-4; D possibly corresponds to TRBD1 (5 bases). The V end lost 0 bases, the J end lost 6 bases, and 9 bases lay between the germline ends. This CDR3 comprises 14 residues. Germline loops: CDR1 SGHRS, CDR2 YFSETQ. CDR3 bases: TGCGCCAGCAGCTTGGTAAGGGGCGATGAAAAACTGTTTTTT. Translation gives CASSLVRGDEKLFF.

The chain has TRBV5-1 and TRBJ1-1; 7 bases align to TRBD1. Germline V CDR1 and CDR2: SGHRS, YFSETQ. V lost 3 bases, J lost 7 bases, and 3 bases stayed unmatched. This CDR3 comprises 12 residues. DNA for the CDR3: TGCGCCAGCAGCTACCGGGACAGTGAAGCTTTCTTT. It translates to CASSYRDSEAFF.

CDR3 DNA sequence: TGTGCCAGCAGCGCCAGGCTCTTCTCTGGAAACACCATATATTTT. The encoded protein is CASSARLFSGNTIYF. The rearrangement links TRBV6-5 to TRBJ1-3; D gene unclear. This CDR3 region has 15 residues. Germline CDR1 is MNHEY and CDR2 is SVGAGI. Trimming pared 6 bases from V and 0 bases from J, leaving 12 bases between.

This clone has a handful of counts. This sequence joins TRBV7-2 and TRBJ2-7, with 10 bases matching TRBD2. The CDR3 spans 20 residues. CDR1 and CDR2 from the germline V gene are SGHTA and FQGNSA. V shed 0 bases and J 1 base; nucleotides not matched to a gene: 15. The DNA of the CDR3 is TGTGCCAGCAGCTTAGCCTCTGACAGGCTAGCGGGAGTGGTTTCCTACGAGCAGTACTTC. It translates to CASSLASDRLAGVVSYEQYF.

The V gene is TRBV4-2, the J gene TRBJ1-2; a weak D match, TRBD1 (5 bases). V dropped 1 base and J dropped 8 bases, with 11 bases sitting between them. The CDR3 contains 13 residues. From germline, CDR1 is LGHNA and CDR2 YNFKEQ. This CDR3 reads CASSQGAGVGYTF. In DNA, the CDR3 is TGTGCCAGCAGCCAAGGGGCGGGGGTCGGCTACACCTTC.

DNA of the CDR3: TGTGCCACCAGTGACCAGACACTTAACTATGGCTACACCTTC. Protein: CATSDQTLNYGYTF. The V gene is TRBV24-1, the J gene TRBJ1-2; no firm D call. V shed 4 bases and J shed 1 base, with 9 bases lying between them. The CDR3 covers 14 residues. CDR1 is KGHDR, CDR2 SFDVKD, per germline.

V usage is TRBV6-5 and J usage is TRBJ1-6; D is unclear. In germline, CDR1 is MNHEY, CDR2 SVGAGI. The germline V and J ends were trimmed by 6 bases and 7 bases, with 13 bases remaining between them. The CDR3 runs 14 residues. CDR3 coding DNA: TGTGCCAGCAGAGCGGGTGGCTCGAATTCACCCCTCCACTTT. Protein product: CASRAGGSNSPLHF.

This clone was seen a handful of times. The chain links TRBV5-6 to TRBJ1-1; D gene ambiguous. V lost 5 bases to trimming and J lost 0 bases, with 17 bases between them. The germline gives CDR1 SGHDT, CDR2 YYEEEE. The length of the CDR3 is 16 residues. The CDR3 coding sequence is TGTGCCAGCAGGCTTGCCCTGGGCCCGATGAACACTGAAGCTTTCTTT. Protein: CASRLALGPMNTEAFF.

The J gene is TRBJ1-1, the V gene TRBV27; TRBD1 matches at 8 bases. After removal of 5 bases from V and 5 bases from J, the junction contained 10 bases not matched to a gene. Looked up from germline, CDR1 is MNHEY and CDR2 is SMNVEV (reference sequence). The CDR3 is 15 amino acids. CDR3 amino acids: CASSTADRADTEAFF. CDR3 bases: TGTGCCAGCAGTACCGCGGACAGGGCCGATACTGAAGCTTTCTTT.

The chain recombines TRBV19 with TRBJ1-2; 8 nucleotides line up with TRBD1. The CDR3 runs 13 residues. V dropped 5 bases and J dropped 7; count of bases not matched to a gene: 6. Germline V gene sequence: CDR1 LNHDA, CDR2 SQIVND (reference sequence). The CDR3 reads CASSPRQGPGYTF. CDR3 coding DNA: TGTGCCAGTAGTCCCCGACAGGGGCCTGGCTACACCTTC.

This clone was detected ten times or more. The V call is TRBV5-1, the J call TRBJ2-1; 10 bases are shared with TRBD2. The CDR3 loop spans 17 amino acids. Germline CDR1 SGHRS, CDR2 YFSETQ. Trimming at V came to 1 base and at J to 0 bases, leaving 4 bases not matched to a gene. The CDR3 DNA is TGCGCCAGCAGCTTGTTGGCTAGCGGGAGCTCCTACAATGAGCAGTTCTTC. This encodes CASSLLASGSSYNEQFF.

The genes are TRBV24-1 and TRBJ2-5; 9 bases line up with TRBD2. The germline V gene encodes CDR1 KGHDR and CDR2 SFDVKD. The CDR3 runs 15 residues. After removal of 3 bases from V and 5 bases from J, the junction contained 6 bases not matched to a gene. The CDR3 protein is CATSDADSGRETQYF. CDR3 DNA: TGTGCCACCAGTGATGCTGACAGCGGGAGGGAGACCCAGTACTTC.

The V and J genes are TRBV19 and TRBJ1-4, with 7 bases fitting TRBD1. The J segment lost 0 bases and the V segment lost 7 bases, leaving 8 bases of the junction unmatched. This CDR3 contains 16 residues. The germline V gene has CDR1 LNHDA and CDR2 SQIVND (reference sequence). CDR3 DNA sequence: TGTGCCAGTACAAGACAGGGACCGCCAACTAATGAAAAACTGTTTTTT. This encodes CASTRQGPPTNEKLFF.

The chain combines TRBV15 with TRBJ1-6; 7 positions match TRBD1. Germline V CDR1 and CDR2: LNHNV, YYDKDF (reference sequence). The trim removed 1 base at V and 5 bases at J, leaving 2 bases unmatched. The CDR3 consists of 15 residues. This chain's CDR3 is CATSRAGTDNSPLHF. CDR3 DNA sequence: TGTGCCACCAGCAGAGCAGGGACAGATAATTCACCCCTCCACTTT.

This clone has a single count. The chain recombines TRBV12-1 with TRBJ2-4; no check of the table's D call, TRBD2, against the DNA was made. TRBV12-1 is noted as a pseudogene. The CDR3 consists of 18 residues. The CDR3 nucleotides are TGTGCCAGCAGCTTTACCTGGGGAGGGAGGTTGAGGAAAAACATTCAGTACTTC. Amino acid sequence: CASSFTWGGRLRKNIQYF.

This clone has more than one count but fewer than ten. V gene TRBV6-5 combines with J gene TRBJ1-1; D is perhaps TRBD1 (6 bases). Deletions cut 4 bases from V and 10 bases from J, with 22 bases between. The CDR3 totals 15 residues. Germline CDR1 MNHEY, CDR2 SVGAGI. CDR3 DNA: TGTGCCAGCAGTTTTCACGACAGGTCCATTTCTGCAGCTTTCTTT. It translates to CASSFHDRSISAAFF.

The chain combines TRBV5-8 with TRBJ2-5; D is undetermined. The CDR3 spans 13 residues. Germline V lookup: CDR1 SGHTS, CDR2 YDEGEE. The V end lost 0 bases, the J end lost 3 bases, and 6 bases lay between the germline ends. The CDR3 DNA reads as TGTGCCAGCAGCTTGGTGTTAGAAGAGACCCAGTACTTC. Translating gives CASSLVLEETQYF. Using reference TRBV5-8 and TRBJ2-5 for the parts outside the CDR3, the full variable domain is EAGVTQSPTHLIKTRGQQATLRCSPISGHTSVYWYQQALGLGLQFLLWYDEGEERNRGNFPPRFSGRQFPNYSSELNVNALELEDSALYLCASSLVLEETQYFGPGTRLLVL.

This chain links TRBV28 with TRBJ1-4, with 9 bases lining up with TRBD1. Per the germline V gene, CDR1 is MDHEN and CDR2 is SYDVKM. The CDR3 extends over 16 amino acids. V shed 5 bases and J 8 bases; nucleotides not matched to a gene: 12. In DNA, the CDR3 is TGTGCCAGCAGTCATGAAATCGGGACAGGGCTAGAAAAACTGTTTTTT. Protein sequence: CASSHEIGTGLEKLFF.

The chain links TRBV11-3 to TRBJ2-3, with D possibly being TRBD2 (6 bases). CDR1 is SGHNT, CDR2 YENEEA, per germline. V was clipped by 5 bases and J by 2 bases, with 11 bases between them. There are 14 residues in the CDR3. CDR3 coding DNA: TGTGCCAGCAGCCCCGGGGGTAACACAGATACGCAGTATTTT. Its protein is CASSPGGNTDTQYF.